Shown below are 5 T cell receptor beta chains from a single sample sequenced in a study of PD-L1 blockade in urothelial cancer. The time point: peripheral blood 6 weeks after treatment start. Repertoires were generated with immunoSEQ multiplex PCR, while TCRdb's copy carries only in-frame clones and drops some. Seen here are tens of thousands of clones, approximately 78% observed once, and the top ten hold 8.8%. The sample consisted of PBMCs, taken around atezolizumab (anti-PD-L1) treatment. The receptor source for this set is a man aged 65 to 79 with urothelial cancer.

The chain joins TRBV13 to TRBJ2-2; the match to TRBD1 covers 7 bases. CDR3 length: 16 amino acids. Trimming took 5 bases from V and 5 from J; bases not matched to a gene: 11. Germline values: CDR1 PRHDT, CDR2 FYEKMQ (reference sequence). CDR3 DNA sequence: TGTGCCAGCAGCGCGAATTACAGGGGAGAGACCGGGGAGCTGTTTTTT. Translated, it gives CASSANYRGETGELFF.

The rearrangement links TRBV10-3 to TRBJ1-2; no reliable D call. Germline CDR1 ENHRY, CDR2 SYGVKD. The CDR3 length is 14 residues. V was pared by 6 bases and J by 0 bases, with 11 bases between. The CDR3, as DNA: TGTGCCATCAGGGCGGCAGAAACTAACTATGGCTACACCTTC. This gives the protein CAIRAAETNYGYTF.

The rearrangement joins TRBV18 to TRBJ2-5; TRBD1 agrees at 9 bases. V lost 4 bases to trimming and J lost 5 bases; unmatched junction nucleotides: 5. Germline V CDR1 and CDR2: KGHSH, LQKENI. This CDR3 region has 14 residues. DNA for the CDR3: TGTGCCAGCTCACTCCGAGACAGGGGGGAGACCCAGTACTTC. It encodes CASSLRDRGETQYF.

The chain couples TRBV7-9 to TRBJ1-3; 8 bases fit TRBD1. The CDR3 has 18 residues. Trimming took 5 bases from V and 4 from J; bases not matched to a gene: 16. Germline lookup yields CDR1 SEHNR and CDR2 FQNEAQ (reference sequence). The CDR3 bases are TGTGCCAGCAGCCTCGGACAGGGTAGCGGTGTGTACGGAAACACCATATATTTT. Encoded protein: CASSLGQGSGVYGNTIYF. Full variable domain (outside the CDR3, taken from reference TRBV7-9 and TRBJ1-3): DTGVSQNPRHKITKRGQNVTFRCDPISEHNRLYWYRQTLGQGPEFLTYFQNEAQLEKSRLLSDRFSAERPKGSFSTLEIQRTEQGDSAMYLCASSLGQGSGVYGNTIYFGEGSWLTVV.

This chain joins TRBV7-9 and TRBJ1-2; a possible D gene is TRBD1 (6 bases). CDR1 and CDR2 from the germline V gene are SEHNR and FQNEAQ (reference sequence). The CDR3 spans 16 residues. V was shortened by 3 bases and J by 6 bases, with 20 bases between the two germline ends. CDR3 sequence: CASSFFPNQGIDGYTF. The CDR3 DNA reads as TGTGCCAGCAGCTTTTTCCCAAACCAGGGGATCGATGGCTACACCTTC.